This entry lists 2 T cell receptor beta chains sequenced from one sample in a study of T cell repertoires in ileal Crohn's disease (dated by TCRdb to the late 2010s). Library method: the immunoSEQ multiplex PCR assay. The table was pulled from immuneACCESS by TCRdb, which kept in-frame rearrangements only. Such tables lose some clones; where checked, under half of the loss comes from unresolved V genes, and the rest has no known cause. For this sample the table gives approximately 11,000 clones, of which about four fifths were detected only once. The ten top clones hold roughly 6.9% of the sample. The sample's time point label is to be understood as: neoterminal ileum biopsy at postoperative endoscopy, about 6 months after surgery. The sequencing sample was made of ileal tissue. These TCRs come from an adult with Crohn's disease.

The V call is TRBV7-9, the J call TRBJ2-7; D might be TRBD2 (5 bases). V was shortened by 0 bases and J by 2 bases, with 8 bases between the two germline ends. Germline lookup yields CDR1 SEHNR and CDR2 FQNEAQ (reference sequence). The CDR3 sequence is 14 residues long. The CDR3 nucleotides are TGTGCCAGCAGCTTAGCGACGGGAACCTACGAGCAGTACTTC. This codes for CASSLATGTYEQYF.

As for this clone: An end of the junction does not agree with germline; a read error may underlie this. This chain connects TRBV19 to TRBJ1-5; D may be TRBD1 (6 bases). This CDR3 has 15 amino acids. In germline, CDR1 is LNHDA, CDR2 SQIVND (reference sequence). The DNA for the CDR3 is TGTGCCAGTAGTGACTACCGGACAGCAAATCGGCCCCAGCATTTT. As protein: CASSDYRTANRPQHF.